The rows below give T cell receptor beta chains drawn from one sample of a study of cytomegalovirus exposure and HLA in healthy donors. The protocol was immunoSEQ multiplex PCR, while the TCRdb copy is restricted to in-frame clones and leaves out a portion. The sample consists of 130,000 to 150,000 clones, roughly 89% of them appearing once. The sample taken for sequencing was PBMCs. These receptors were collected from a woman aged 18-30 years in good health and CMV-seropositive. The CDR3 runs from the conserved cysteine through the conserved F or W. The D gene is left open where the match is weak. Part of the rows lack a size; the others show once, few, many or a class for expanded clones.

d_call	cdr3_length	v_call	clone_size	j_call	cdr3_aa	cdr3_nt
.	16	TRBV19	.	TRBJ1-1	CASSTEHRARNTEAFF	TGTGCCAGTAGTACGGAACACAGGGCCAGAAACACTGAAGCTTTCTTT
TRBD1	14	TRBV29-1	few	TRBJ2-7	CSVVTDRGAHEQYF	TGCAGCGTCGTAACAGACAGGGGGGCCCACGAGCAGTACTTC
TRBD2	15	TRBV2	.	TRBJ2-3	CASSVTSGTTDTQYF	TGTGCCAGCAGTGTTACTAGCGGAACCACAGATACGCAGTATTTT
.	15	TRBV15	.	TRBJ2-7	CATSRGGELPYEQYF	TGTGCCACCAGCAGAGGCGGGGAACTTCCCTACGAGCAGTACTTC
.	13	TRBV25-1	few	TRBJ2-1	CASSETEYNEQFF	TGTGCCAGCAGTGAAACAGAATACAATGAGCAGTTCTTC
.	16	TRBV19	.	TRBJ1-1	CASRPPRQEENTEAFF	TGTGCCAGTAGACCACCTAGACAGGAAGAGAACACTGAAGCTTTCTTT
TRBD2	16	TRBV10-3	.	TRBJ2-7	CAISESRTRYSYEQYF	TGTGCCATCAGTGAGTCTAGGACTAGGTACTCCTACGAGCAGTACTTC
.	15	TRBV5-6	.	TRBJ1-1	CASSYAWTANTEAFF	TGTGCCAGCAGCTATGCATGGACAGCTAACACTGAAGCTTTCTTT
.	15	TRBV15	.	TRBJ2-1	CATSRGDGEADEQFF	TGTGCCACCAGCAGAGGGGACGGGGAGGCGGATGAGCAGTTCTTC
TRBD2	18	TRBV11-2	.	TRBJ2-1	CASTKAMVREFTHNEQFF	TGTGCCAGCACCAAGGCCATGGTGCGGGAGTTTACCCACAATGAGCAGTTCTTC
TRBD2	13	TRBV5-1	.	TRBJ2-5	CASRVSGRETQYF	TGCGCCAGCAGGGTTAGCGGGCGAGAGACCCAGTACTTC
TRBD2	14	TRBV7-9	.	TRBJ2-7	CASSQLAGAYEQYF	TGTGCCAGCAGCCAACTAGCGGGAGCCTACGAGCAGTACTTC
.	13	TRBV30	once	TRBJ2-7	CAWRGAASYEQYF	TGTGCCTGGAGGGGGGCAGCTTCCTACGAGCAGTACTTC
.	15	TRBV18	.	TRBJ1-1	CASSPRRSSNTEAFF	TGTGCCAGCTCACCCCGCAGATCCTCGAACACTGAAGCTTTCTTT
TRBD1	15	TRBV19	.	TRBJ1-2	CASRDRGLTPNGYTF	TGTGCCAGTCGGGACAGGGGGCTGACCCCGAATGGCTACACCTTC
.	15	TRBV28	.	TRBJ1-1	CASSLNRRMNTEAFF	TGTGCCAGCAGTTTAAACAGACGGATGAACACTGAAGCTTTCTTT